The present T cell receptor beta chain was sequenced within a study of neurological immune-mediated disorders. Study results and caveats: A possible signature appeared as one related-CDR3 cluster, in which phylogenetic grouping placed the repertoires of 18 of 34 multiple sclerosis patients.

The authors made cDNA by 5'RACE with 10-nucleotide random UMIs. TCRdb re-derived calls from the 5' RACE reads in MiXCR, one entry per CDR3 protein. The top ten hold over 1% of the sample, which has around 130,000 distinct CDR3 sequences, more than 2.5% seen once. The CDR3 runs to 15 residues. V was trimmed by 5 bases and J by 1 base, leaving 13 bases between them. From germline, CDR1 is SGHTA and CDR2 FQGNSA. The table lists this clonotype with many counts. Its antigen is not identified. The receptor's source is a woman aged 30 to 39 with multiple sclerosis. The J gene is TRBJ2-3, the V gene TRBV7-2; TRBD1 is a possible D gene (5 bases). Material for sequencing was PBMCs. Here the CDR3 reads CASSRVGQGTDTQYF. DNA for the CDR3: TGTGCCAGCAGCCGGGTGGGGCAGGGCACAGATACGCAGTATTTT.